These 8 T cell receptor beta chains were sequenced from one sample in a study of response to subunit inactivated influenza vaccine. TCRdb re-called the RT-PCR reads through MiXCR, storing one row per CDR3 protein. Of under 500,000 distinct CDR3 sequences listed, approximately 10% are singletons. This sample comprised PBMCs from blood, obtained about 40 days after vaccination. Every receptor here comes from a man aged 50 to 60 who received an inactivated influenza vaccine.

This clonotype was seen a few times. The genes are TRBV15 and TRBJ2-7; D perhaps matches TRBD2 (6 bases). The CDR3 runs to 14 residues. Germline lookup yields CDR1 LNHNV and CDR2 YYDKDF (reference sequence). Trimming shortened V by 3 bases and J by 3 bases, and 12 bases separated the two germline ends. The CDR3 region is CATSRGLTDYEQYF. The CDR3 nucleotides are TGTGCCACCAGCAGGGGACTTACCGACTACGAGCAGTACTTC.

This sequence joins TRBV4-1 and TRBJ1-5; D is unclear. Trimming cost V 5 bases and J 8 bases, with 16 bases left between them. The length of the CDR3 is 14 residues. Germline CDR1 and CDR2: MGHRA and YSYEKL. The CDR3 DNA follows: TGCGCCAGCAGCGACCGGACGGTTCGAGAGCCCCAGCATTTT. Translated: CASSDRTVREPQHF.

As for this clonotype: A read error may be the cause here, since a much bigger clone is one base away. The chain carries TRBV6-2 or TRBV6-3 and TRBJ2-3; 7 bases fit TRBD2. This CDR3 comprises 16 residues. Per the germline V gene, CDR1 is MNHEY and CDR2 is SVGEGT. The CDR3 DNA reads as TGTGCCAGCAGTTCCTCTAGCGGATATAGCACAGAAACGCAGTATTTT. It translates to CASSSSSGYSTETQYF.

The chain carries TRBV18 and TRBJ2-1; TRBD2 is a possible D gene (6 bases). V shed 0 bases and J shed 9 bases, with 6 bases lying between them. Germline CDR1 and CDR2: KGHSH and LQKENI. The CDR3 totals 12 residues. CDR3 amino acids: CASSPPSGEQFF. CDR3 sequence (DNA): TGTGCCAGCTCACCACCTAGCGGTGAGCAGTTCTTC.

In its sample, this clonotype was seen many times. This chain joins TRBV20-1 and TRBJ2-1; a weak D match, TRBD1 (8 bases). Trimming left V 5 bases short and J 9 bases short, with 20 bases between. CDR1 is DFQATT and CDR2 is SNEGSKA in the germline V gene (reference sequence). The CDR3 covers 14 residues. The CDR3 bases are TGCAGTGCTGGGGGGGCAGGACAGGGCTCTGAGCAGTTCTTC. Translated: CSAGGAGQGSEQFF.

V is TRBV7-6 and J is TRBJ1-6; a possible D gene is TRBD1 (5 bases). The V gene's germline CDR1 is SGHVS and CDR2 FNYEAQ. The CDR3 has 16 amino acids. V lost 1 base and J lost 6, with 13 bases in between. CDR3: CASSLGGGHLNSPLHF. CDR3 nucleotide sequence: TGTGCCAGCAGCTTAGGGGGAGGACACCTTAATTCACCCCTCCACTTT. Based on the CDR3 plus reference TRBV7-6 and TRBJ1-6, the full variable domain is GAGVSQSPRYKVTKRGQDVALRCDPISGHVSLYWYRQALGQGPEFLTYFNYEAQQDKSGLPNDRFSAERPEGSISTLTIQRTEQRDSAMYRCASSLGGGHLNSPLHFGNGTRLTVT.

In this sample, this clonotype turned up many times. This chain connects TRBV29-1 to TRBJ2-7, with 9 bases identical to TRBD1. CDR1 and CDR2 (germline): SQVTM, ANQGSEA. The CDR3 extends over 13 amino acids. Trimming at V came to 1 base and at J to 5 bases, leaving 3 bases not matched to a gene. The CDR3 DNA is TGCAGCGTTGAAGGAACAGGGGGCGACGAGCAGTACTTC. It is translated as CSVEGTGGDEQYF.

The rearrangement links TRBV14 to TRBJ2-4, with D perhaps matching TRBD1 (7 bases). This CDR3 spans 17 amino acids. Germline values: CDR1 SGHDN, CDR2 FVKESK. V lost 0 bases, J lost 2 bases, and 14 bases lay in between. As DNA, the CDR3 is TGTGCCAGCAGCCAAGATCCCCCAGGGGGGACCAAAAACATTCAGTACTTC. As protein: CASSQDPPGGTKNIQYF. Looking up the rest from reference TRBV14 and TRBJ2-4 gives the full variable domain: EAGVTQFPSHSVIEKGQTVTLRCDPISGHDNLYWYRRVMGKEIKFLLHFVKESKQDESGMPNNRFLAERTGGTYSTLKVQPAELEDSGVYFCASSQDPPGGTKNIQYFGAGTRLSVL.